The 10 T cell receptor beta chains listed next were all sequenced from one sample in a study of T cell responses to AZD1222 COVID-19 vaccine. Libraries were prepared by immunoSEQ multiplex PCR; TCRdb keeps only in-frame clonotypes and omits some of them. Of some 140,000 clones in the sample, about 91% are singletons; the top ten hold 1.5% to 2%. The material was peripheral blood, obtained 28 days after the second AZD1222 dose. The receptors shown here come from an adult who received the AZD1222 COVID-19 vaccine.

CDR3 DNA: TGTGCCTGGAGTTCCCAGTACCAAGAGACCCAGTACTTC. Translated: CAWSSQYQETQYF. V is TRBV30 and J is TRBJ2-5, with D hard to call. The germline V and J ends were trimmed by 2 bases and 0 bases, with 7 bases remaining between them. Germline-derived CDR1 and CDR2 are GTSNPN and SVGIG (reference sequence). The CDR3 covers 13 residues.

V is TRBV19 and J is TRBJ1-1; perhaps TRBD1 as D (6 bases). The CDR3 runs to 16 residues. V lost 3 bases to trimming and J lost 0 bases, with 14 bases between them. The germline CDR1 and CDR2 sequences are LNHDA and SQIVND (reference sequence). The CDR3 sequence is CASSIIAGDVNTEAFF. The CDR3 coding sequence is TGTGCCAGTAGTATTATCGCAGGGGATGTGAACACTGAAGCTTTCTTT. The whole variable domain, filled in from reference TRBV19 and TRBJ1-1, reads DGGITQSPKYLFRKEGQNVTLSCEQNLNHDAMYWYRQDPGQGLRLIYYSQIVNDFQKGDIAEGYSVSREKKESFPLTVTSAQKNPTAFYLCASSIIAGDVNTEAFFGQGTRLTVV.

The chain employs TRBV19 and TRBJ1-1; weak D call: TRBD1 (5 bases). CDR1 is LNHDA, CDR2 SQIVND, per germline (reference sequence). The length of the CDR3 is 17 residues. V was clipped by 3 bases and J by 0 bases, with 17 bases between them. CDR3 in DNA: TGTGCCAGTAGTATGGGCAGAAAGGGGTCCATGAACACTGAAGCTTTCTTT. Its protein is CASSMGRKGSMNTEAFF.

This chain connects TRBV27 to TRBJ1-2; TRBD1 aligns across 9 bases. Germline values: CDR1 MNHEY, CDR2 SMNVEV (reference sequence). Germline trimming cut 5 bases from V and 8 bases from J; bases unmatched to any gene: 18. This CDR3 contains 17 residues. The CDR3 DNA reads TGTGCCAGCAGTCCCGGGACAGGGCGCAACATCTTGCCAGGCTACACCTTC. Residues: CASSPGTGRNILPGYTF.

In this sample, this clone turned up once. The J gene is TRBJ1-2, the V gene TRBV19, with D hard to call. This CDR3 has 15 residues. The V end was cut by 3 bases, the J end by 2 bases, with 13 bases between. Per germline, CDR1 LNHDA and CDR2 SQIVND (reference sequence). The CDR3 sequence is CASSMMAQVNYGYTF. Here the CDR3 DNA reads TGTGCCAGTAGTATGATGGCTCAGGTCAACTATGGCTACACCTTC.

This rearrangement joins TRBV19 to TRBJ1-2; D may be TRBD1 (6 bases). The CDR3 spans 11 residues. Germline V gene sequence: CDR1 LNHDA, CDR2 SQIVND (reference sequence). Trimming cost V 7 bases and J 4 bases, with 7 bases left between them. Written as DNA, the CDR3 is TGTGCCAGTACAGGGGCCTATGGCTACACCTTC. This sequence encodes CASTGAYGYTF.

The V gene is TRBV19, the J gene TRBJ1-1; no definite D call. There are 15 residues in the CDR3. Germline V lookup: CDR1 LNHDA, CDR2 SQIVND (reference sequence). The ends were cut back, 8 bases at V and 1 base at J, with 17 bases in the middle. The CDR3 reads CASSPGSVKNTEAFF. In DNA form, the CDR3 reads TGTGCCAGTTCCCCCGGGTCTGTAAAGAACACTGAAGCTTTCTTT.

The rearrangement joins TRBV19 to TRBJ1-1, with no clear D. Germline CDR1 and CDR2: LNHDA and SQIVND (reference sequence). This CDR3 has 14 residues. V shed 7 bases and J shed 4 bases, with 16 bases lying between them. The DNA of the CDR3 is TGTGCCAGTATCCTCGGTCGGACGGGCACTGAAGCTTTCTTT. Translation: CASILGRTGTEAFF.

This chain connects TRBV5-1 to TRBJ1-6; 10 nucleotides align to TRBD1. The ends lost 0 bases at V and 7 bases at J; junction bases unmatched: 1. The length of the CDR3 is 15 residues. CDR1 and CDR2 (germline): SGHRS, YFSETQ. Here the CDR3 reads CASSLAGQGNSPLHF. The CDR3 DNA follows: TGCGCCAGCAGCTTGGCGGGACAGGGGAATTCACCCCTCCACTTT.

This chain connects TRBV5-5 to TRBJ1-3; D is undetermined. CDR1 is SGHKS and CDR2 is YYEKEE in the germline V gene (reference sequence). The CDR3 consists of 15 residues. The germline V and J ends were trimmed by 4 bases and 0 bases, with 11 bases remaining between them. For the CDR3, the DNA is TGTGCCAGCAGCCCCTGGGTCGACTCTGGAAACACCATATATTTT. It yields the protein CASSPWVDSGNTIYF. The full variable domain, its missing parts supplied by reference TRBV5-5 and TRBJ1-3, is DAGVTQSPTHLIKTRGQQVTLRCSPISGHKSVSWYQQVLGQGPQFIFQYYEKEERGRGNFPDRFSARQFPNYSSELNVNALLLGDSALYLCASSPWVDSGNTIYFGEGSWLTVV.